These T cell receptor beta chains were read from a single sample in a study of T cells in Graves' hyperthyroidism and ophthalmopathy. TCRdb used MiXCR to reprocess the multiplex PCR reads, holding one entry per CDR3 protein. Here the sample spans hundreds of thousands of distinct CDR3 sequences, around 15% being singletons. Input material: blood. The receptors stem from a woman aged 18-29 years with Graves' hyperthyroidism. Each CDR3 is given with its conserved first and last residue. D genes are given only for firm matches. Only some rows state a clone size, as once, few, many or a class for expanded clones.

clone_size,d_call,v_call,j_call,cdr3_nt,cdr3_aa
few,.,TRBV29-1,TRBJ2-1,TGCAGCGTTCTTCTTGCGATTAAGTACAATGAGCAGTTCTTC,CSVLLAIKYNEQFF
.,.,TRBV7-8,TRBJ1-4,TGTGCCAGCAGCTTAGCGCTCCGCAATGAAAAACTGTTTTTT,CASSLALRNEKLFF
many,.,TRBV30,TRBJ2-1,TGTGCCTGGACTCCCTGGGGCAATGAGCAGTTCTTC,CAWTPWGNEQFF
many,.,TRBV30,TRBJ1-1,TGTGCCTGGAGATTTGGGAACACTGAAGCTTTCTTT,CAWRFGNTEAFF
many,TRBD1,TRBV20-1,TRBJ2-7,TGCAGTGCTTCAAGCCCGGGACAGGCGACCTACGAGCAGTACTTC,CSASSPGQATYEQYF
.,.,TRBV3-1,TRBJ2-2,TGTGCCAGCAGCCAATCAGGGAACCTTGGGGGGCTGTTTTTT,CASSQSGNLGGLFF
few,TRBD1,TRBV28,TRBJ1-3,TGTGCCAGCAGCCCCCTAAGGGGGCTTGGAAACACCATATATTTT,CASSPLRGLGNTIYF
few,.,TRBV7-2,TRBJ1-2,TGTGCCTGCAGCTTATACCAAGGCGGCTACACCTTC,CACSLYQGGYTF
many,.,TRBV28,TRBJ2-1,TGTGCCAGCACCACCGGGACTCCAGACAATGAGCAGTTCTTC,CASTTGTPDNEQFF
many,TRBD1,TRBV28,TRBJ1-6,TGTGCCAGCAGTTTTTCAGGGACAGGGGGCTATAATTCACCCCTCCACTTT,CASSFSGTGGYNSPLHF
many,TRBD2,TRBV7-3,TRBJ2-7,TGTGCCAGCAGCTTACTTGGGCTAGCGGGCGAGCAGTACTTC,CASSLLGLAGEQYF
few,.,TRBV5-1,TRBJ2-1,TGCGCCAGCAGCCCCGGCCGACAAAATGAGCAGTTCTTC,CASSPGRQNEQFF
many,.,TRBV7-8,TRBJ2-1,TGTGCCAGCAGCATCCGGGACTCAAACAATGAGCAGTTCTTC,CASSIRDSNNEQFF
few,.,TRBV25-1,TRBJ1-5,TGTGCCAGCAGTGATGGGCAGGGGCAGTTTGGCGATCAGCCCCAGCATTTT,CASSDGQGQFGDQPQHF
few,.,TRBV4-3,TRBJ2-6,TGCGCCAGCAGCCCACATCCGGAGTCTGGGGCCAACGTCCTGACTTTC,CASSPHPESGANVLTF
many,TRBD2,TRBV24-1,TRBJ2-5,TGTGCCACCAGTGATACAGCGGGAGGACGGGGTGAGACCCAGTACTTC,CATSDTAGGRGETQYF
.,.,TRBV20-1,TRBJ1-2,TGCAGTACCACCAACGGCCTAGGGTATGGCTACACCTTC,CSTTNGLGYGYTF
few,.,TRBV12-3/TRBV12-4,TRBJ1-2,TGTGCCAGCAGCCCAACAAGGGTGGATGGCTACACCTTC,CASSPTRVDGYTF
few,.,TRBV18,TRBJ2-7,TGTGCCAGCTCACCGATAGGGCAAGGGGTTACCTACGAGCAGTACTTC,CASSPIGQGVTYEQYF
many,.,TRBV28,TRBJ2-7,TGTGCCAGCAGTTTAACTCGACGCGAGCAGTACTTC,CASSLTRREQYF
.,TRBD1,TRBV16,TRBJ2-7,TGTGCCAGCAGCCAATCGGCAGGGGGCTACGAGCAGTACTTC,CASSQSAGGYEQYF
few,.,TRBV2,TRBJ1-4,TGTGCCAGCTTCCGGCAAGGGGCAACTAATGAAAAACTGTTTTTT,CASFRQGATNEKLFF
.,.,TRBV5-1,TRBJ1-1,TGCGCCAGCAGCCAATCCAGGGTGGGCTGGACTGAAGCTTTCTTT,CASSQSRVGWTEAFF
many,.,TRBV6-6,TRBJ1-1,TGTGCCAGCAGTTACTTTACAGGGAGGACTGAAGCTTTCTTT,CASSYFTGRTEAFF
many,.,TRBV11-3,TRBJ2-1,TGTGCCAGCAGCTTAGCACAGAGCTCCTACAATGAGCAGTTCTTC,CASSLAQSSYNEQFF
many,.,TRBV30,TRBJ1-2,TGTGCCTGGAGTGCCACCGGGACGTCCCGTGGTGGCTACACCTTC,CAWSATGTSRGGYTF
.,.,TRBV16,TRBJ1-1,TGTGCCAGCAGCCAATCGTGGGAGTTTGGCACTGAAGCTTTCTTT,CASSQSWEFGTEAFF
many,.,TRBV20-1,TRBJ2-1,TGCAGTGCCCCAACCCAGACGTTTACATATGAGCAGTTCTTC,CSAPTQTFTYEQFF
.,.,TRBV20-1,TRBJ2-7,TGCAGTGCTAGCCCGATGGGGGTCGGTGAGCAGTACTTC,CSASPMGVGEQYF
.,.,TRBV20-1,TRBJ1-4,TGCAGTGCTAGAGATCAAGGTGAAAAACTGTTTTTT,CSARDQGEKLFF
few,.,TRBV15,TRBJ1-5,TGTGCCACCAGCAGAGATGTGGGGAATCAGCCCCAGCATTTT,CATSRDVGNQPQHF
many,.,TRBV18,TRBJ2-5,TGTGCCAGCTCAGACGGGGGCAGGGAGACCCAGTACTTC,CASSDGGRETQYF
many,.,TRBV20-1,TRBJ2-1,TGCAGTGCCCGAGGGATACAGTACAATGAGCAGTTCTTC,CSARGIQYNEQFF
few,.,TRBV20-1,TRBJ2-5,TGCAGTGCTAGAGAACTAGGCGCCGGGGAGACCCAGTACTTC,CSARELGAGETQYF
many,.,TRBV4-2,TRBJ2-2,TGTGCCAGCAGCCAACACTCTAGCCCACTGAACACCGGGGAACTGTTTTTT,CASSQHSSPLNTGELFF
.,TRBD2,TRBV25-1,TRBJ2-2,TGTGCCAGCGTCGATAGCGGGAGGGCGGACGGGGAGCTGTTTTTT,CASVDSGRADGELFF
medium-sized,.,TRBV7-3,TRBJ2-1,TGTGCCAGCAAGCGAGACATAACCTACAATGAGCAGTTCTTC,CASKRDITYNEQFF